A selection of T cell receptor beta chains follows, all from one sample in a study of identical twins. Each CDR3 protein is one row after TCRdb ran MiXCR on the 5' RACE reads. The sample consists of roughly 1,500,000 distinct CDR3 sequences, roughly 35% of them appearing once. Sequenced: cord blood. Receptors were obtained from a newborn girl in good health. The CDR3 runs from the conserved cysteine through the conserved F or W. Clone size appears in some rows only: once, few, many, or a class for an expanded clone.

TRBV7-9	.	TRBJ2-5	CASSFLLAGGQETQYF
TRBV20-1	.	TRBJ2-7	CSARVGLAGVYEQYF
TRBV20-1	few	TRBJ2-1	CSAAARRRYNEQFF
TRBV2	few	TRBJ1-5	CASRAGGAGQPQHF
TRBV12-3/TRBV12-4	.	TRBJ2-7	CAGSQEGGEQYF
TRBV6-1	.	TRBJ2-7	CASSALAGAAYEQYF
TRBV2	.	TRBJ2-3	CASGRLAQFTDTQYF
TRBV11-2	many	TRBJ2-1	CASSRRGSSRYNEQFF
TRBV18	.	TRBJ1-3	CASSPQGSSSGNTIYF
TRBV30	.	TRBJ2-7	CAWSVAGYEQYF
TRBV4-2	few	TRBJ2-5	CASSQEGGAWETQYF
TRBV5-1	.	TRBJ2-1	CASRGSGQGNYNEQFF
TRBV5-1	.	TRBJ2-1	CVSSLPWDSLYNEQFF
TRBV7-9	.	TRBJ1-5	CASSLVPYRGKGYSNQPQHF
TRBV6-1	few	TRBJ2-5	CASSEESGGWETQYF
TRBV12-3/TRBV12-4	few	TRBJ2-3	CASSILAGGGTQYF
TRBV29-1	many	TRBJ2-5	CSVRGGQETQYF
TRBV5-1	.	TRBJ2-3	CASRILGASDTQYF
TRBV4-1	few	TRBJ2-3	CASSQEIVVGTQYF
TRBV28	few	TRBJ2-1	CASGPAQFF
TRBV28	few	TRBJ2-7	CASTNGFFYEQYF
TRBV20-1	.	TRBJ1-5	CSARRAGGAKNQPQHF
TRBV20-1	.	TRBJ2-1	CSARKLAGGYNEQFF